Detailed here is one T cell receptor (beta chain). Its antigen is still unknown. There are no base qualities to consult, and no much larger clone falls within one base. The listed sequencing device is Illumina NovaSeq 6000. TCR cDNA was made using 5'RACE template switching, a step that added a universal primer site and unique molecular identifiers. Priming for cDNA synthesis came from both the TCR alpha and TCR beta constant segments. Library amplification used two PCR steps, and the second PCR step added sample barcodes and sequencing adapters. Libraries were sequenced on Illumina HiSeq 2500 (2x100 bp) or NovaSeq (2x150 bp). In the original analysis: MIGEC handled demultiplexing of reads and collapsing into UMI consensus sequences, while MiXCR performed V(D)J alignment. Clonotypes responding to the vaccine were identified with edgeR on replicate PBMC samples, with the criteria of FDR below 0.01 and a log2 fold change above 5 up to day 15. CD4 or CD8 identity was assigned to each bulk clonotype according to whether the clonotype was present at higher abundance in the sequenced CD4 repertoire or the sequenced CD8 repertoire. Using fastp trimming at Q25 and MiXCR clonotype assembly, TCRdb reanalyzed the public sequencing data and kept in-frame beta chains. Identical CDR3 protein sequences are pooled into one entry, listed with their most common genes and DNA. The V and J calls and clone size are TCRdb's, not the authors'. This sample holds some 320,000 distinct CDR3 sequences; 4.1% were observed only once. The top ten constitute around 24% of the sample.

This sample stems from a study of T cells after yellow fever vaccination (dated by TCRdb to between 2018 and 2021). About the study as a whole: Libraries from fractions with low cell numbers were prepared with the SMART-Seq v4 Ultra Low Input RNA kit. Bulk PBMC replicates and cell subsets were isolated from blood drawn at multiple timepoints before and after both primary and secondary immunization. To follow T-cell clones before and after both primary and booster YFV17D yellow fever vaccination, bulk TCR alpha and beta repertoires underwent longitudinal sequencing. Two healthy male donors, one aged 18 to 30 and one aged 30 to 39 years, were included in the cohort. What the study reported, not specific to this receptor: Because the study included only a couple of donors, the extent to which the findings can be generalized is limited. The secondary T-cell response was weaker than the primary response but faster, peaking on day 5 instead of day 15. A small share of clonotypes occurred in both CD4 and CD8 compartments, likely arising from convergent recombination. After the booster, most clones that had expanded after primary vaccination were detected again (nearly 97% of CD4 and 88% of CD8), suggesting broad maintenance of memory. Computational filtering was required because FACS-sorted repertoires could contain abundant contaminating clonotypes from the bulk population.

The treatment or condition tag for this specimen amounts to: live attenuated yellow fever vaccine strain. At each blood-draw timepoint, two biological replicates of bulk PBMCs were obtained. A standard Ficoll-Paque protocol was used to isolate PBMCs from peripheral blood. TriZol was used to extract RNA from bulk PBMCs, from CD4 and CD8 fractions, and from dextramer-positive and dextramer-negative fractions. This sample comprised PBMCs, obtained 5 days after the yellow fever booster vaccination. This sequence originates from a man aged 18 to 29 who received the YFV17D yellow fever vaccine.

The CDR3 is CAIRLEGARTGELFF. The base sequence is TGTGCCATCAGATTGGAGGGGGCTCGAACCGGGGAGCTGTTTTTT. The chain joins TRBV10-3 to TRBJ2-2; the D segment could be TRBD1, given 7 matching bases. Sequences ENHRY (CDR1) and SYGVKD (CDR2) are obtained from the germline V gene. The V end loses 6 bases and the J end loses 5 bases, and a stretch of 16 bases separates them. The CDR3 goes from the cysteine to the phenylalanine over 15 residues. Only the CDR3 part of the read is kept: 45 bases, read in frame from the first base.